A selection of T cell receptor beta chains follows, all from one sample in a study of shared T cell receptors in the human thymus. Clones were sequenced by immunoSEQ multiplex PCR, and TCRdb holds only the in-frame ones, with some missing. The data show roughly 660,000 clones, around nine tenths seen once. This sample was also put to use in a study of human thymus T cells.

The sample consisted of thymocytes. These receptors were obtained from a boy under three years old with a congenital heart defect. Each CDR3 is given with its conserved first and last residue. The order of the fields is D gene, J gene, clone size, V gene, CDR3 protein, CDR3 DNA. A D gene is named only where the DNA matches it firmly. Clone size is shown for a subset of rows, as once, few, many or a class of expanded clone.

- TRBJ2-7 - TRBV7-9 CASSLGASNPYEQYF TGTGCCAGCAGCTTAGGGGCATCGAACCCCTACGAGCAGTACTTC
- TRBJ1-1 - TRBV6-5 CASSGQGYMNTEAFF TGTGCCAGCAGTGGTCAGGGCTACATGAACACTGAAGCTTTCTTT
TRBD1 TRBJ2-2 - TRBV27 CASRQRTGSNTGELFF TGTGCCAGCAGACAACGGACAGGTTCGAACACCGGGGAGCTGTTTTTT
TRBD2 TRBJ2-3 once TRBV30 CAWSVRTSGSTDTQYF TGTGCCTGGAGTGTACGGACTAGCGGGAGCACAGATACGCAGTATTTT
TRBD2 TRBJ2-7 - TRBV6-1 CASSGGTSGRGEQYF TGTGCCAGCAGTGGAGGGACTAGCGGGAGGGGCGAGCAGTACTTC
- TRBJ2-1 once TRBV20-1 CSVGDEQFF TGCAGTGTAGGGGATGAGCAGTTCTTC
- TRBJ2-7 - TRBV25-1 CASSEFPPSKRTGHEQYF TGTGCCAGCAGTGAATTCCCCCCCAGTAAAAGAACAGGTCACGAGCAGTACTTC
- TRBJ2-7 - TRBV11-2 CASSSARGPHEQYF TGTGCCAGCAGCTCCGCGCGGGGGCCCCACGAGCAGTACTTC
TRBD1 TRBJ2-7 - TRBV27 CASSKAGGSYEQYF TGTGCCAGCAGTAAGGCAGGGGGCTCTTACGAGCAGTACTTC
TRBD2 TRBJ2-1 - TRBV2 CASIGRESYNEQFF TGTGCCAGCATCGGGCGGGAGTCCTACAATGAGCAGTTCTTC
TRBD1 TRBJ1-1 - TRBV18 CASSPRTGGMAFF TGTGCCAGCTCACCCCGTACAGGGGGTATGGCTTTCTTT
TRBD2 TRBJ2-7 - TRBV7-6 CASSFLAGLSYEQYF TGTGCCAGCAGCTTTCTAGCGGGACTCTCCTACGAGCAGTACTTC
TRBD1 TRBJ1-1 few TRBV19 CASSLTGVRTEAFF TGTGCCAGTAGTTTAACAGGGGTAAGGACTGAAGCTTTCTTT